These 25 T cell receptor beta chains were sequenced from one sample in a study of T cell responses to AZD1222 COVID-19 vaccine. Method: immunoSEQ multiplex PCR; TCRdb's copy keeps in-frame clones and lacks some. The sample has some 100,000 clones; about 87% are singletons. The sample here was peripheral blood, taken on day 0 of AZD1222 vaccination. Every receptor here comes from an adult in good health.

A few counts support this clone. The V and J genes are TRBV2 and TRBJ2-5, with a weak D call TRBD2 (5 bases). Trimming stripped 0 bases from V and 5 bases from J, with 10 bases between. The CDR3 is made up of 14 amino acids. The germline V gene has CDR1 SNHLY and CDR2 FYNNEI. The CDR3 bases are TGTGCCAGCAGTGAAGCGGACTTCGGGGAGACCCAGTACTTC. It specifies CASSEADFGETQYF.

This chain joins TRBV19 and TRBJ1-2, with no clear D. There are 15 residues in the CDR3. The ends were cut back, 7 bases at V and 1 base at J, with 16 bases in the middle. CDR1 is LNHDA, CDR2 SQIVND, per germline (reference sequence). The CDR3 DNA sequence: TGTGCCAGTACCCCCACCAAGGCCCGTAACTATGGCTACACCTTC. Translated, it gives CASTPTKARNYGYTF.

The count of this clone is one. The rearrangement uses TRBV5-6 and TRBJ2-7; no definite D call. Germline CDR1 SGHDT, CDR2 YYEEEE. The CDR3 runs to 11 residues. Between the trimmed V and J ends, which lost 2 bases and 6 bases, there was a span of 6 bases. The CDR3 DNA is TGTGCCAGCAGCTTCCGAACCGAGCAGTACTTC. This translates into CASSFRTEQYF.

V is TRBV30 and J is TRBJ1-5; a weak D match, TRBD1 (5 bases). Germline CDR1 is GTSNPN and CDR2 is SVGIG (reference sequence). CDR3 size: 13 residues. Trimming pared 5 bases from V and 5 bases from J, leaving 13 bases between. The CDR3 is CAWSDQGHQPQHF. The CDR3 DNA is TGTGCCTGGTCCGACCAGGGTCATCAGCCCCAGCATTTT. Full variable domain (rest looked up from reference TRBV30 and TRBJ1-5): SQTIHQWPATLVQPVGSPLSLECTVEGTSNPNLYWYRQAAGRGLQLLFYSVGIGQISSEVPQNLSASRPQDRQFILSSKKLLLSDSGFYLCAWSDQGHQPQHFGDGTRLSIL.

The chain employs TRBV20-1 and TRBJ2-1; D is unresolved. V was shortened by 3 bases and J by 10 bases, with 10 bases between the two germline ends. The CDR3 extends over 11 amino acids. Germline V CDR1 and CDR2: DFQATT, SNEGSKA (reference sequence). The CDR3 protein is CSASPEREQFF. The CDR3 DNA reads TGCAGTGCTAGTCCAGAACGGGAGCAGTTCTTC.

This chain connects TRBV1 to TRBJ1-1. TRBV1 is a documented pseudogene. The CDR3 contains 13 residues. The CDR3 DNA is TGCACCATCGCCCACCCGGGGAACACTGAAGCTTTCTTT. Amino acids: CTIAHPGNTEAFF.

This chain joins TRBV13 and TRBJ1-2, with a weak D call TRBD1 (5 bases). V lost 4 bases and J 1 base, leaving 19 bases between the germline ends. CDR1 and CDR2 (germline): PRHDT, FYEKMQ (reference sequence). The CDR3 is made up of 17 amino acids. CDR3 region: CASSSRVGRGSNYGYTF. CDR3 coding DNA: TGTGCCAGCAGCTCCCGCGTGGGGCGGGGCAGTAACTATGGCTACACCTTC.

Written as DNA, the CDR3 is TGTGCCAGCAGCTTGGTAGGGGGCCGCGAGCAGTACTTC. Translated, it gives CASSLVGGREQYF. J is TRBJ2-7 and V is TRBV5-6; 7 bases line up with TRBD1. The germline V gene has CDR1 SGHDT and CDR2 YYEEEE. After removal of 0 bases from V and 6 bases from J, the junction contained 3 bases not matched to a gene. This CDR3 is 13 amino acids long.

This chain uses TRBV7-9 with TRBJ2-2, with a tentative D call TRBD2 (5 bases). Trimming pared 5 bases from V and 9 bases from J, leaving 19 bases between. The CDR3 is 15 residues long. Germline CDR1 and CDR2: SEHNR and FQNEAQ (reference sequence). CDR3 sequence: CASSPPVRGRRELFF. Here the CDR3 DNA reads TGTGCCAGCAGCCCGCCCGTCAGAGGGCGTCGGGAGCTGTTTTTT.

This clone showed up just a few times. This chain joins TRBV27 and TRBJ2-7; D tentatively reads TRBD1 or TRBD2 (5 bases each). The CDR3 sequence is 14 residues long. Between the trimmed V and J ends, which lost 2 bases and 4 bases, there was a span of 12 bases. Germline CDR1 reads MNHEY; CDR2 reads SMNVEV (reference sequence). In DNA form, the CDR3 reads TGTGCCAGCAGTTTACAGGCCTGGGGGTACGAGCAGTACTTC. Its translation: CASSLQAWGYEQYF.

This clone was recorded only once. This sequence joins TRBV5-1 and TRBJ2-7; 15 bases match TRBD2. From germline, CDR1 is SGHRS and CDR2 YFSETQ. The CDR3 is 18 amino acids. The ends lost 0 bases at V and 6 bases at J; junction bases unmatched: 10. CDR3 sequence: CASSLGQGGGLAGGEQYF. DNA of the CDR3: TGCGCCAGCAGCTTGGGCCAAGGAGGGGGACTAGCGGGAGGCGAGCAGTACTTC.

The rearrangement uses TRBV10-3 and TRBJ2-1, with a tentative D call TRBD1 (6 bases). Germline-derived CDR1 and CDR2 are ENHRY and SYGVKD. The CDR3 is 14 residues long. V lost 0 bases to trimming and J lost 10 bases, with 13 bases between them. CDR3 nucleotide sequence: TGTGCCATCAGTGAGTCGGGGACACCCGGGGAGCAGTTCTTC. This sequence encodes CAISESGTPGEQFF.

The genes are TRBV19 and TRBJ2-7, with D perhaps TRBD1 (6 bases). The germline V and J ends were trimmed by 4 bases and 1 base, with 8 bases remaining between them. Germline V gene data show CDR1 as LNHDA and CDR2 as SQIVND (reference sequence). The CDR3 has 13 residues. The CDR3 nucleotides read TGTGCCAGTAGTAGACAGGTTTCCTACGAGCAGTACTTC. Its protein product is CASSRQVSYEQYF.

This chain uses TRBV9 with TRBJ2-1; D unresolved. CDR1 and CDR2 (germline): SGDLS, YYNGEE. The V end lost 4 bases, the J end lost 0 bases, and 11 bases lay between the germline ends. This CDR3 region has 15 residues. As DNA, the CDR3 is TGTGCCAGCAGCACTTCAGCGAACTCCTACAATGAGCAGTTCTTC. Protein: CASSTSANSYNEQFF.

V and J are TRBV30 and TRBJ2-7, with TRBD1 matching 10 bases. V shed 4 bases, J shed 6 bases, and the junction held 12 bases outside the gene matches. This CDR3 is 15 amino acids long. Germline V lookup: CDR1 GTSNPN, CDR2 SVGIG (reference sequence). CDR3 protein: CAWTPPDRGSGEQYF. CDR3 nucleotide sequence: TGTGCCTGGACCCCCCCGGACAGGGGGTCTGGCGAGCAGTACTTC.

The DNA of the CDR3 is TGTGCCAGCAGTTTCTGGCACCCGGGACAGGGGTCCGCTGGCTACACCTTC. Translated, it gives CASSFWHPGQGSAGYTF. V gene TRBV28 combines with J gene TRBJ1-2; 10 bases line up with TRBD1. The CDR3 loop spans 17 amino acids. With 3 bases clipped from V and 7 bases from J, the junction kept 14 bases outside the gene matches. Germline assignment: CDR1 MDHEN and CDR2 SYDVKM.

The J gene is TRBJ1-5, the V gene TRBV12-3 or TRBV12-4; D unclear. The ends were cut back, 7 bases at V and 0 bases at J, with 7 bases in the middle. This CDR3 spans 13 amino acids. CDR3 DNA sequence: TGTGCCAGCACTTCCGTTAGCAATCAGCCCCAGCATTTT. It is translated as CASTSVSNQPQHF.

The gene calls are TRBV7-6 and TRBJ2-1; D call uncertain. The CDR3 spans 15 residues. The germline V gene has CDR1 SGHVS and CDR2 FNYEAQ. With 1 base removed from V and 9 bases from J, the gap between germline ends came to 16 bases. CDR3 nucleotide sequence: TGTGCCAGCAGCTTAGTGTGGGATGGTACGGGTGAGCAGTTCTTC. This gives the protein CASSLVWDGTGEQFF.

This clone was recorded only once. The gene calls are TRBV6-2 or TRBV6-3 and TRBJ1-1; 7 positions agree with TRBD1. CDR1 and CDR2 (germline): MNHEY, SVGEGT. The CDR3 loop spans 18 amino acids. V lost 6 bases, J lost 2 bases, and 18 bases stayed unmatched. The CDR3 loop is CASSRLQGSVGRNTEAFF. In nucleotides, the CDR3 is TGTGCCAGCAGCCGATTACAGGGGAGTGTGGGGAGAAACACTGAAGCTTTCTTT.

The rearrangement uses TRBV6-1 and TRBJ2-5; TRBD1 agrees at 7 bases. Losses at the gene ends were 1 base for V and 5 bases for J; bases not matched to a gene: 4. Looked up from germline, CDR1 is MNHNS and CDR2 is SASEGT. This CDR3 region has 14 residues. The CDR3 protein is CASSEGQGFETQYF. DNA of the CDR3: TGTGCCAGCAGTGAAGGACAGGGTTTTGAGACCCAGTACTTC.

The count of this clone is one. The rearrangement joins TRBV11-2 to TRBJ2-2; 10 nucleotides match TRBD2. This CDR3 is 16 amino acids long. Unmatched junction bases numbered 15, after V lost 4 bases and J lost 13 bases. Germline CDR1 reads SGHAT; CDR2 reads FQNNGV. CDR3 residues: CASSSLSAGGPAGLFF. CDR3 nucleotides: TGTGCCAGCAGCTCTTTATCAGCGGGAGGGCCCGCGGGGCTGTTTTTT.

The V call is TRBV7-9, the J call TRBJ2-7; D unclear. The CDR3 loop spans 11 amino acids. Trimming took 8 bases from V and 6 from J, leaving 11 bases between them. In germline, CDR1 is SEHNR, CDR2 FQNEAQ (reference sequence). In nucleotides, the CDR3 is TGTGCCAGCGGCGTTATTGGCGAGCAGTACTTC. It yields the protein CASGVIGEQYF.

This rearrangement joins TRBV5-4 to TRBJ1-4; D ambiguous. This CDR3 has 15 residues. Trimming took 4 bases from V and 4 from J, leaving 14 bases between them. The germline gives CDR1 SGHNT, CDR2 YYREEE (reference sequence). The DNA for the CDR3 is TGTGCCAGCAGCCAGACGGGCGAGGGTAATGAAAAACTGTTTTTT. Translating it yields CASSQTGEGNEKLFF. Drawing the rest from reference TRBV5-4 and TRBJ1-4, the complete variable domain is ETGVTQSPTHLIKTRGQQVTLRCSSQSGHNTVSWYQQALGQGPQFIFQYYREEENGRGNFPPRFSGLQFPNYSSELNVNALELDDSALYLCASSQTGEGNEKLFFGSGTQLSVL.

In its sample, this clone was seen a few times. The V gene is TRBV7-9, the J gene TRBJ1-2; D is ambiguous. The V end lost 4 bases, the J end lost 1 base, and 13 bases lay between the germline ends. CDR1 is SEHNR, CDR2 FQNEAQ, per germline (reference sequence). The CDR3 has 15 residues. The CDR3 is CASSYNEGSNYGYTF. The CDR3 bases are TGTGCCAGCAGCTACAACGAAGGAAGTAACTATGGCTACACCTTC.

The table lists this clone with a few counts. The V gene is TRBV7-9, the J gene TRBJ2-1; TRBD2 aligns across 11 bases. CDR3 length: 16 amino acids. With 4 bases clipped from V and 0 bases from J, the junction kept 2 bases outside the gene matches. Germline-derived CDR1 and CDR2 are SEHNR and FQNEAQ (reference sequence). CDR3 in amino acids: CASSSTSGDSYNEQFF. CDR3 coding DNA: TGTGCCAGCAGCTCGACTAGCGGGGACTCCTACAATGAGCAGTTCTTC.